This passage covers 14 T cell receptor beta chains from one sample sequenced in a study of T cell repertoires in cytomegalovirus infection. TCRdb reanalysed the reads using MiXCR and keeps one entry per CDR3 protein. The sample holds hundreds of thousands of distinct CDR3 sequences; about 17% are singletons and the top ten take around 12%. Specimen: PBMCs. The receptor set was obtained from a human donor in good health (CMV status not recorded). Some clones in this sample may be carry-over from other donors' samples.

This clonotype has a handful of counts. The CDR3 DNA reads as TGCAGTGCTAGAGATCTGGGGGGCGTGGGTGGCTACACCTTC. Protein product: CSARDLGGVGGYTF. The chain employs TRBV20-1 and TRBJ1-2; TRBD1 is a possible D gene (6 bases). The CDR3 is 14 amino acids. V lost 0 bases to trimming and J lost 7 bases, with 15 bases between them. Per the germline V gene, CDR1 is DFQATT and CDR2 is SNEGSKA (reference sequence).

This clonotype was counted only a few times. The CDR3 DNA is TGTGCCAGCAAGGCGGGGATCTCCTACGAGCAGTACTTC. Its protein is CASKAGISYEQYF. The gene calls are TRBV6-1 and TRBJ2-7; D is perhaps TRBD2 (6 bases). Trimming shortened V by 7 bases and J by 0 bases, and 10 bases separated the two germline ends. Germline CDR1 and CDR2: MNHNS and SASEGT. CDR3 size: 13 residues.

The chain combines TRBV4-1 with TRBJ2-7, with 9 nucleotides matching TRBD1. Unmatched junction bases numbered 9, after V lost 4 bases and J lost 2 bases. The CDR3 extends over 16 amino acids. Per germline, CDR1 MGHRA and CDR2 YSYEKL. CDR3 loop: CASSRERQGGTYEQYF. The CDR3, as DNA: TGCGCCAGCAGCCGAGAAAGACAGGGGGGAACCTACGAGCAGTACTTC.

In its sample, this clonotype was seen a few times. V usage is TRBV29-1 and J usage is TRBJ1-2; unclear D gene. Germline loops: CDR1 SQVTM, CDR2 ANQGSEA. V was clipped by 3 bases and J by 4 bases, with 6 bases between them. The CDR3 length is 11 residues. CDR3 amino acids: CSVDPGYGYTF. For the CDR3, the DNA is TGCAGCGTTGATCCAGGCTATGGCTACACCTTC.

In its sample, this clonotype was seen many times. The CDR3 reads CASSLDIHDNEQFF. As DNA, the CDR3 is TGTGCCAGCAGCTTAGATATACACGACAATGAGCAGTTCTTC. V and J are TRBV7-2 and TRBJ2-1; no clear D gene. V lost 1 base to trimming and J lost 5 bases, with 9 bases between them. The CDR3 runs to 14 residues. Germline V gives CDR1 SGHTA, CDR2 FQGNSA.

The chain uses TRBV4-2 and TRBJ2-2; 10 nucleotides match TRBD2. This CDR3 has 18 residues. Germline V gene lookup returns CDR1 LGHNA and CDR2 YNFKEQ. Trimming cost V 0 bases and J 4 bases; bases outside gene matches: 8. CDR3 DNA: TGTGCCAGCAGCCAAGAACCAGCGGGGGGGCGGGGCACCGGGGAGCTGTTTTTT. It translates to CASSQEPAGGRGTGELFF.

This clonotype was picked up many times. CDR3 residues: CASRGQSGQPQHF. CDR3 DNA: TGTGCCAGCAGGGGACAGTCGGGTCAGCCCCAGCATTTT. The chain recombines TRBV6-1 with TRBJ1-5; TRBD1 aligns across 7 bases. This CDR3 comprises 13 residues. CDR1 and CDR2 (germline): MNHNS, SASEGT. After removal of 6 bases from V and 6 bases from J, the junction contained 5 bases not matched to a gene.

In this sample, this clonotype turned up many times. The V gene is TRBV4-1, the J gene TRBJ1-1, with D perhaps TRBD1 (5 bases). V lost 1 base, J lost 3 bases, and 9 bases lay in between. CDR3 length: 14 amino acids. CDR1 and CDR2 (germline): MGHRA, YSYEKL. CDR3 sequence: CASSQGIGDTEAFF. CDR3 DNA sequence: TGCGCCAGCAGCCAAGGAATAGGGGACACTGAAGCTTTCTTT.

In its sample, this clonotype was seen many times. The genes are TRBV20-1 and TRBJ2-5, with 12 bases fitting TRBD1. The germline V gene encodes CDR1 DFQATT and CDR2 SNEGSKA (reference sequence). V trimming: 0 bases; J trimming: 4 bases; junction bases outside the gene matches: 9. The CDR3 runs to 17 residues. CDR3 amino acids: CSARDFAGQGAGETQYF. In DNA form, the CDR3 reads TGCAGTGCTAGAGATTTTGCGGGACAGGGGGCCGGAGAGACCCAGTACTTC.

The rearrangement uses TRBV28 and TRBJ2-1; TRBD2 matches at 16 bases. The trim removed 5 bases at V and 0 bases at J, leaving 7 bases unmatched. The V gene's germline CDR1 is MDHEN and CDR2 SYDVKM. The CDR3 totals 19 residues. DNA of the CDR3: TGTGCCAGCAGTGGGATGGGACTAGCGGGGGGGATCTCCTACAATGAGCAGTTCTTC. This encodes CASSGMGLAGGISYNEQFF.

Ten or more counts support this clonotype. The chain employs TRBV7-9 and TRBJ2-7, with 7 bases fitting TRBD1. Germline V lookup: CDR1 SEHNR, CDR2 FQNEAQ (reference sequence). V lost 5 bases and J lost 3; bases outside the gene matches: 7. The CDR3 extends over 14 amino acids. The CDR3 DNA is TGTGCCAGCAGCACGACGTGGGACAGCTACGAGCAGTACTTC. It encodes CASSTTWDSYEQYF.

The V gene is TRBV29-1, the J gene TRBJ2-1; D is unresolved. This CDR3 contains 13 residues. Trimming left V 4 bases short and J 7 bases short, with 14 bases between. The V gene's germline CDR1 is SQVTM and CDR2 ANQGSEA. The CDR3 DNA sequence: TGCAGCGTTGCTCAATGGGTAGGAAATGAGCAGTTCTTC. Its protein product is CSVAQWVGNEQFF.

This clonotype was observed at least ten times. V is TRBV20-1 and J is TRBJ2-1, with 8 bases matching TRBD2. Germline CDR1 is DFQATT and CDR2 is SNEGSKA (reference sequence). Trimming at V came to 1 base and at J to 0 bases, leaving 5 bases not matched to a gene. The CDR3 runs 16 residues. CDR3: CSARVLAGSSYNEQFF. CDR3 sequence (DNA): TGCAGTGCTAGAGTCTTAGCGGGGAGCTCCTACAATGAGCAGTTCTTC.

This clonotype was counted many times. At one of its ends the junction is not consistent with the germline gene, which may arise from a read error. CDR3 in DNA: TGTGCTAGTGGCTTCTCCAACAATGAGCAGTTCTTC. Translation: CASGFSNNEQFF. J is TRBJ2-1 and V is TRBV12-5; D is ambiguous. Germline V CDR1 and CDR2: LGHNT, FRNRAP. The length of the CDR3 is 12 residues.